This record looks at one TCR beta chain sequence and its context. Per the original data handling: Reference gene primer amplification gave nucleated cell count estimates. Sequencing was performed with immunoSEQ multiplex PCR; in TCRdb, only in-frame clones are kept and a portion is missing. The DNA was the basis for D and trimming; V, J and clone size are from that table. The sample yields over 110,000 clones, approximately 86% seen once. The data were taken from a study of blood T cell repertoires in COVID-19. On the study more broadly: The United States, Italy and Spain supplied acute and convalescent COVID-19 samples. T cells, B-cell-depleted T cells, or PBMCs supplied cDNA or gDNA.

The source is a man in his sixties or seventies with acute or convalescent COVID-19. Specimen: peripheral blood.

This chain's CDR3 is CASSPTGTTRSYNEQFF. CDR3 DNA: TGTGCCAGCAGCCCAACCGGGACTACCCGCTCCTACAATGAGCAGTTCTTC. V is TRBV9 and J is TRBJ2-1; 7 bases are a match to TRBD2. The germline gives CDR1 SGDLS, CDR2 YYNGEE. V was pared by 4 bases and J by 0 bases, with 10 bases of the junction left unmatched. This CDR3 spans 17 amino acids.